Following are 29 T cell receptor beta chains from one sample sequenced in a study of blood T cell repertoires in COVID-19. Profiled with immunoSEQ multiplex PCR; TCRdb holds only in-frame clones, not every one. Here the sample spans roughly 100,000 clones, 80% to 90% being singletons. Specimen: peripheral blood. Every receptor here comes from a human donor in a cohort sampled during active COVID-19.

The chain has TRBV10-3 and TRBJ1-1, with 7 nucleotides matching TRBD1. J lost 1 base, V lost 3 bases, and 5 bases had no gene match. CDR1 is ENHRY and CDR2 is SYGVKD in the germline V gene. The CDR3 totals 15 residues. The CDR3 DNA is TGTGCCATCAGTGACACGGGACAGACGAACACTGAAGCTTTCTTT. This gives the protein CAISDTGQTNTEAFF.

CDR3 region: CASSVVRDSGANVLTF. In nucleotides, the CDR3 is TGTGCCAGCAGCGTAGTACGGGACTCTGGGGCCAACGTCCTGACTTTC. The V call is TRBV9, the J call TRBJ2-6, with D possibly being TRBD2 (5 bases). Germline V lookup: CDR1 SGDLS, CDR2 YYNGEE. The V gene lost 0 bases and the J gene lost 0 bases, with 7 bases spanning the gap. CDR3 size: 16 residues.

CDR3 protein: CASSLNFGERDGYTF. The CDR3 nucleotides are TGTGCCAGCAGCTTAAATTTCGGCGAGAGGGATGGCTACACCTTC. V and J are TRBV5-4 and TRBJ1-2; D unclear. This CDR3 is built from 15 residues. CDR1 is SGHNT, CDR2 YYREEE, per germline (reference sequence). The ends were cut back, 2 bases at V and 6 bases at J, with 17 bases in the middle.

V is TRBV27 and J is TRBJ2-1; TRBD2 matches at 14 bases. V gave up 4 bases and J gave up 6 bases; unmatched junction bases: 2. Germline CDR1 reads MNHEY; CDR2 reads SMNVEV (reference sequence). The CDR3 totals 15 residues. The CDR3: CASSYGLAGGNEQFF. The CDR3, as DNA: TGTGCCAGCAGTTACGGACTAGCGGGAGGCAATGAGCAGTTCTTC.

The DNA of the CDR3 is TGTGCCAGCAGCCAAACAGGGGGCGCTTACTATGGCTACACCTTC. This gives the protein CASSQTGGAYYGYTF. This sequence joins TRBV3-1 (or the pseudogene TRBV3-2) and TRBJ1-2; TRBD1 aligns across 9 bases. This CDR3 is built from 15 residues. Trimming removed 2 bases from V and 3 bases from J; junction bases left unmatched: 4. Germline CDR1 and CDR2: LGHDT and YNNKEL (reference sequence).

The chain employs TRBV23-1 and TRBJ1-2; D gene ambiguous. TRBV23-1 is given ORF status, its function remaining uncertain. The V gene lost 3 bases and the J gene lost 0 bases, with 17 bases spanning the gap. The CDR3 contains 17 residues. This CDR3 reads CASSHWRRTGTNYGYTF. The CDR3 DNA sequence: TGCGCCAGCAGTCATTGGCGGCGGACTGGAACTAACTATGGCTACACCTTC.

The V call is TRBV11-2, the J call TRBJ2-5; 11 bases fit TRBD2. CDR3 length: 17 amino acids. Germline V gene sequence: CDR1 SGHAT, CDR2 FQNNGV. J lost 2 bases, V lost 1 base, and 6 bases had no gene match. CDR3 coding DNA: TGTGCCAGCAGCTTAGGTGCTAGCGGGGGGCAACAAGAGACCCAGTACTTC. Its translation: CASSLGASGGQQETQYF.

The gene calls are TRBV19 and TRBJ1-1; TRBD1 might be the D (6 bases). V was shortened by 1 base and J by 5 bases, with 14 bases between the two germline ends. Germline V CDR1 and CDR2: LNHDA, SQIVND (reference sequence). The CDR3 has 15 residues. The CDR3 DNA reads TGTGCCAGTAGTATAGGACTCAGGGGTTGGACTGAAGCTTTCTTT. Amino acids: CASSIGLRGWTEAFF.

This clone was counted between two and nine times. The genes are TRBV29-1 and TRBJ1-1; no clear D. Germline V lookup: CDR1 SQVTM, CDR2 ANQGSEA. V was clipped by 6 bases and J by 8 bases, with 10 bases between them. The CDR3 is 10 amino acids. Here the CDR3 reads CSVLAPEAFF. The CDR3 DNA sequence: TGCAGCGTCTTAGCCCCAGAAGCTTTCTTT.

The chain employs TRBV10-3 and TRBJ1-1; D possibly corresponds to TRBD1 (5 bases). Germline CDR1 ENHRY, CDR2 SYGVKD. The ends were cut back, 6 bases at V and 0 bases at J, with 14 bases in the middle. The CDR3 is made up of 15 amino acids. Written as DNA, the CDR3 is TGTGCCATCAGCGACAGCCCGGCCGTGAACACTGAAGCTTTCTTT. Translating it yields CAISDSPAVNTEAFF.

This rearrangement joins TRBV6-5 to TRBJ2-7, with TRBD2 identical over 7 bases. CDR1 is MNHEY and CDR2 is SVGAGI in the germline V gene. With V trimmed by 5 bases and J by 2 bases, 9 bases remained unmatched. The CDR3 covers 15 residues. The chain's CDR3 is CASSRTSSGAYEQYF. The CDR3 bases are TGTGCCAGCAGTCGAACCTCTAGCGGTGCCTACGAGCAGTACTTC.

The rearrangement uses TRBV3-1 (or the pseudogene TRBV3-2) and TRBJ2-1; perhaps TRBD1 as D (6 bases). Germline V lookup: CDR1 LGHDT, CDR2 YNNKEL (reference sequence). The germline V and J ends were trimmed by 2 bases and 5 bases, with 10 bases remaining between them. This CDR3 is built from 14 residues. CDR3 nucleotides: TGTGCCAGCAGCCAATGGACAGTCGACAATGAGCAGTTCTTC. Its protein is CASSQWTVDNEQFF.

The J gene is TRBJ1-5, the V gene TRBV6-6; no definite D call. With 6 bases removed from V and 3 bases from J, the gap between germline ends came to 15 bases. Germline assignment: CDR1 MNHNY and CDR2 SVGAGI (reference sequence). The CDR3 is 15 residues long. The CDR3 sequence: CASRRLDGYNQPQHF. CDR3 in DNA: TGTGCCAGCAGAAGACTTGACGGATACAATCAGCCCCAGCATTTT.

The rearrangement joins TRBV7-2 to TRBJ2-5, with D unclear. This CDR3 is 14 amino acids long. Trimming pared 1 base from V and 7 bases from J, leaving 13 bases between. The germline V gene has CDR1 SGHTA and CDR2 FQGNSA. The CDR3 region is CASSLDGGSRTQYF. CDR3 nucleotides: TGTGCCAGCAGCTTAGATGGTGGTTCGCGGACCCAGTACTTC.

The chain combines TRBV19 with TRBJ1-1; the match to TRBD1 covers 12 bases. This CDR3 contains 16 residues. In germline, CDR1 is LNHDA, CDR2 SQIVND (reference sequence). The V and J ends lost 5 bases and 1 base, in that order; junction bases with no gene match: 5. The CDR3 is CASSGGQGAPNTEAFF. The CDR3 DNA reads as TGTGCCAGTAGTGGGGGACAGGGGGCGCCGAACACTGAAGCTTTCTTT.

This chain uses TRBV5-1 with TRBJ2-1, with 15 positions matching TRBD2. The germline V gene has CDR1 SGHRS and CDR2 YFSETQ. V lost 5 bases to trimming and J lost 8 bases; unmatched junction nucleotides: 2. This CDR3 has 14 residues. The CDR3 spells CASSRTSGGDEQFF. The CDR3 DNA follows: TGCGCCAGCAGTCGGACTAGCGGGGGGGATGAGCAGTTCTTC.

The V and J genes are TRBV16 and TRBJ1-2; D is possibly TRBD1 (5 bases). This CDR3 has 12 amino acids. In germline, CDR1 is KGHSY, CDR2 FQNENV. Trimming stripped 4 bases from V and 5 bases from J, with 8 bases between. Here the CDR3 DNA reads TGTGCCAGCAGCCTCGGGGGATATGGCTACACCTTC. Amino acid sequence: CASSLGGYGYTF.

The chain recombines TRBV6-5 with TRBJ2-2; tentative D call: TRBD1 (6 bases). Between the trimmed V and J ends, which lost 5 bases and 4 bases, there was a span of 11 bases. Germline CDR1 reads MNHEY; CDR2 reads SVGAGI. The CDR3 has 14 residues. The CDR3 loop reads CASSLLGGTGELFF. The CDR3 nucleotides are TGTGCCAGCAGTCTTCTAGGGGGCACCGGGGAGCTGTTTTTT.

The chain joins TRBV12-3 or TRBV12-4 to TRBJ1-2; 7 bases agree with TRBD1. Unmatched junction bases numbered 6, after V lost 6 bases and J lost 8 bases. The CDR3 totals 12 residues. DNA of the CDR3: TGTGCCAGCAGCCCGGGACAGACGGGCTACACCTTC. Translation: CASSPGQTGYTF.

CDR3 amino acids: CASSDRGQHGYTF. CDR3 sequence (DNA): TGTGCCAGCAGCGACAGGGGCCAACATGGCTACACCTTC. The chain employs TRBV6-5 and TRBJ1-2, with 8 bases matching TRBD1. The junction had 6 bases not matched to a gene; V was cut back by 6 bases and J by 6 bases. The CDR3 runs to 13 residues. Germline assignment: CDR1 MNHEY and CDR2 SVGAGI.

V usage is TRBV19 and J usage is TRBJ2-3, with TRBD1 identical over 10 bases. Germline lookup yields CDR1 LNHDA and CDR2 SQIVND (reference sequence). The CDR3 length is 18 residues. Losses at the gene ends were 6 bases for V and 0 bases for J; bases not matched to a gene: 12. This CDR3 reads CASRRQGAQLSSTDTQYF. Written as DNA, the CDR3 is TGTGCCAGTAGGAGACAGGGGGCGCAGCTTTCAAGCACAGATACGCAGTATTTT.

The CDR3 reads CASVALIGQPQHF. CDR3 nucleotide sequence: TGTGCCAGCGTTGCTTTAATCGGTCAGCCCCAGCATTTT. The chain uses TRBV2 and TRBJ1-5; D is unclear. The germline V gene encodes CDR1 SNHLY and CDR2 FYNNEI. The ends were cut back, 8 bases at V and 6 bases at J, with 14 bases in the middle. The CDR3 runs to 13 residues.

V and J are TRBV5-1 and TRBJ1-1; D call uncertain. The CDR3 runs to 16 residues. Germline values: CDR1 SGHRS, CDR2 YFSETQ. V lost 0 bases and J 0 bases, leaving 12 bases between the germline ends. The CDR3 protein is CASSLDGAGMNTEAFF. The CDR3 nucleotides are TGCGCCAGCAGCTTGGACGGCGCGGGTATGAACACTGAAGCTTTCTTT. The entire variable domain, with the rest obtained from reference TRBV5-1 and TRBJ1-1, is as follows: KAGVTQTPRYLIKTRGQQVTLSCSPISGHRSVSWYQQTPGQGLQFLFEYFSETQRNKGNFPGRFSGRQFSNSRSEMNVSTLELGDSALYLCASSLDGAGMNTEAFFGQGTRLTVV.

This rearrangement joins TRBV18 to TRBJ2-7, with a weak D call TRBD2 (5 bases). Per germline, CDR1 KGHSH and CDR2 LQKENI. The CDR3 length is 14 residues. V lost 3 bases to trimming and J lost 7 bases, with 16 bases between them. The CDR3 DNA reads TGTGCCAGCTCACCTCCACTAGGGTCTAAAGAGCAGTACTTC. Translation: CASSPPLGSKEQYF. Looking up the rest from reference TRBV18 and TRBJ2-7 gives the full variable domain: NAGVMQNPRHLVRRRGQEARLRCSPMKGHSHVYWYRQLPEEGLKFMVYLQKENIIDESGMPKERFSAEFPKEGPSILRIQQVVRGDSAAYFCASSPPLGSKEQYFGPGTRLTVT.

The chain uses TRBV9 and TRBJ2-5; TRBD2 is a possible D gene (5 bases). V was trimmed by 0 bases and J by 7 bases, leaving 13 bases between them. CDR3 size: 14 residues. CDR1 SGDLS and CDR2 YYNGEE come from the germline V gene. This chain's CDR3 is CASSVGGLEATQYF. In DNA, the CDR3 is TGTGCCAGCAGCGTAGGGGGTTTGGAGGCGACCCAGTACTTC. Filled out from reference TRBV9 and TRBJ2-5, the complete variable domain reads DSGVTQTPKHLITATGQRVTLRCSPRSGDLSVYWYQQSLDQGLQFLIQYYNGEERAKGNILERFSAQQFPDLHSELNLSSLELGDSALYFCASSVGGLEATQYFGPGTRLLVL.

The V call is TRBV9, the J call TRBJ1-1; possible D gene TRBD1, 6 bases. Germline V gives CDR1 SGDLS, CDR2 YYNGEE. The CDR3 is made up of 17 amino acids. Trimming pared 3 bases from V and 0 bases from J, leaving 18 bases between. This CDR3 is CASSAVGRGGMNTEAFF. CDR3 nucleotides: TGTGCCAGCAGCGCGGTAGGAAGGGGGGGCATGAACACTGAAGCTTTCTTT.

The CDR3 sequence is CASSLGTGAGNTIYF. Written as DNA, the CDR3 is TGCGCCAGCAGCTTGGGGACAGGGGCTGGAAACACCATATATTTT. This sequence joins TRBV5-1 and TRBJ1-3, with 9 nucleotides matching TRBD1. The CDR3 runs 15 residues. V shed 0 bases, J shed 2 bases, and the junction held 0 bases outside the gene matches. From germline, CDR1 is SGHRS and CDR2 YFSETQ.

The chain recombines TRBV27 with TRBJ1-4, with D tentatively TRBD1 (5 bases). Germline V gene lookup returns CDR1 MNHEY and CDR2 SMNVEV (reference sequence). V was trimmed by 2 bases and J by 7 bases, leaving 8 bases between them. The CDR3 has 13 amino acids. For the CDR3, the DNA is TGTGCCAGCAGTTTAAGCAGGGTTGAAAAACTGTTTTTT. Protein sequence: CASSLSRVEKLFF. The variable domain in full, completed from reference TRBV27 and TRBJ1-4, reads EAQVTQNPRYLITVTGKKLTVTCSQNMNHEYMSWYRQDPGLGLRQIYYSMNVEVTDKGDVPEGYKVSRKEKRNFPLILESPSPNQTSLYFCASSLSRVEKLFFGSGTQLSVL.

This clone was detected only a few times. The V and J genes are TRBV28 and TRBJ1-2; tentative D call: TRBD1 (5 bases). CDR1 and CDR2 from the germline V gene are MDHEN and SYDVKM. The CDR3 spans 13 residues. V was shortened by 7 bases and J by 1 base, with 10 bases between the two germline ends. The CDR3 DNA is TGTGCCAGCATGGGGGGACGTAACTATGGCTACACCTTC. Its protein product is CASMGGRNYGYTF.